One sample yielded the 11 T cell receptor beta chains listed below, sequenced in a study of blood T cell repertoires in COVID-19. Clones were read by immunoSEQ multiplex PCR, and TCRdb kept only the in-frame ones, dropping some. The sample has some 150,000 clones, 82% seen once; the top ten hold about 4%. What was sequenced was peripheral blood. All receptors come from a woman of 80 years or more with acute or convalescent COVID-19.

This chain links TRBV6-5 with TRBJ1-5; D might be TRBD1 (6 bases). The germline gives CDR1 MNHEY, CDR2 SVGAGI. This CDR3 is 14 amino acids long. Trimming removed 4 bases from V and 4 bases from J, with 11 bases in between. CDR3 DNA sequence: TGTGCCAGCAGTTCACAGGGAAGTAATCAGCCCCAGCATTTT. This gives the protein CASSSQGSNQPQHF.

As for this clone: An end of the junction does not agree with germline; a read error may underlie this. The chain employs TRBV28 and TRBJ1-5; TRBD1 aligns across 8 bases. The CDR3 contains 12 residues. CDR1 is MDHEN, CDR2 SYDVKM, per germline. The DNA of the CDR3 is TGTGCCAGCAGTCTCGGGACAGGCGGTCGGGGTTTT. It codes for CASSLGTGGRGF.

This chain connects TRBV28 to TRBJ2-7; 7 positions agree with TRBD1. J gave up 5 bases and V 5 bases, and 12 bases lay outside the gene matches. From germline, CDR1 is MDHEN and CDR2 SYDVKM. The CDR3 has 15 amino acids. CDR3 sequence reads: CASSTIGQVSNEQYF. CDR3 in DNA: TGTGCCAGCAGTACGATCGGACAGGTTTCTAACGAGCAGTACTTC.

This CDR3 is CASSPSVRSGNTIYF. The CDR3, as DNA: TGTGCCAGCTCACCGTCTGTCCGCTCTGGAAACACCATATATTTT. The chain has TRBV18 and TRBJ1-3; D gene uncertain. The germline V gene has CDR1 KGHSH and CDR2 LQKENI. V lost 3 bases, J lost 0 bases, and 9 bases lay in between. The CDR3 loop spans 15 amino acids.

About this clone: One end of the junction varies from germline; a read error may be responsible. V is TRBV12-3 or TRBV12-4 and J is TRBJ2-7; TRBD1 matches 8 bases. The CDR3 spans 11 residues. The CDR3 bases are TGTGCCAGCAGTCCAGGACAGGGACGGCACTTC. Translating it yields CASSPGQGRHF.

The J gene is TRBJ1-2, the V gene TRBV7-3, with 7 bases identical to TRBD1. The V gene end was trimmed by 4 bases and the J gene end by 3 bases; junction bases not matched to a gene: 11. This CDR3 is built from 16 residues. The germline gives CDR1 SGHTA, CDR2 FQGTGA. CDR3 coding DNA: TGTGCCAGCAGCTCCGGGCCCGGGACAGATTACTATGGCTACACCTTC. Encoded protein: CASSSGPGTDYYGYTF. The whole variable domain, remainder taken from reference TRBV7-3 and TRBJ1-2, is GAGVSQTPSNKVTEKGKYVELRCDPISGHTALYWYRQSLGQGPEFLIYFQGTGAADDSGLPNDRFFAVRPEGSVSTLKIQRTERGDSAVYLCASSSGPGTDYYGYTFGSGTRLTVV.

This clone was detected once. The rearrangement joins TRBV11-3 to TRBJ1-3; possible D gene TRBD1, 6 bases. Germline loops: CDR1 SGHNT, CDR2 YENEEA. Deletions cut 4 bases from V and 0 bases from J, with 10 bases between. The CDR3 sequence is 15 residues long. The CDR3 reads CASSSGQSSGNTIYF. Written as DNA, the CDR3 is TGTGCCAGCAGCTCAGGACAGTCCTCTGGAAACACCATATATTTT.

V and J are TRBV4-1 and TRBJ1-6; D might be TRBD1 (6 bases). The CDR3 is 16 residues long. Germline-derived CDR1 and CDR2 are MGHRA and YSYEKL. Trimming took off 3 bases at V and 9 bases at J, with 18 bases between the two ends. This chain's CDR3 is CASSQTGTPFGSPLHF. CDR3 nucleotides: TGCGCCAGCAGCCAGACAGGAACCCCCTTTGGTTCACCCCTCCACTTT.

The chain employs TRBV19 and TRBJ2-1, with a possible D match to TRBD2 (5 bases). Germline V gene sequence: CDR1 LNHDA, CDR2 SQIVND (reference sequence). The CDR3 spans 13 residues. The V end lost 5 bases, the J end lost 3 bases, and 8 bases lay between the germline ends. CDR3 DNA: TGTGCCAGTAGTGGGAGCTACTACAATGAGCAGTTCTTC. Its protein product is CASSGSYYNEQFF.

The chain couples TRBV13 to TRBJ2-1; TRBD2 matches 11 bases. The J segment lost 9 bases and the V segment lost 0 bases, leaving 7 bases of the junction unmatched. Per the germline V gene, CDR1 is PRHDT and CDR2 is FYEKMQ (reference sequence). The CDR3 length is 16 residues. This chain's CDR3 is CASSLGGTSGLGEQFF. The CDR3 bases are TGTGCCAGCAGCTTAGGCGGGACTAGCGGACTTGGTGAGCAGTTCTTC.

This sequence joins TRBV3-1 (or the pseudogene TRBV3-2) and TRBJ2-2; D gene uncertain. CDR1 and CDR2 from the germline V gene are LGHDT and YNNKEL (reference sequence). CDR3 length: 16 residues. The V gene lost 2 bases and the J gene lost 2 bases, with 12 bases spanning the gap. The CDR3 sequence is CASSQSWRHNTGELFF. In DNA, the CDR3 is TGTGCCAGCAGCCAATCGTGGCGGCATAACACCGGGGAGCTGTTTTTT.